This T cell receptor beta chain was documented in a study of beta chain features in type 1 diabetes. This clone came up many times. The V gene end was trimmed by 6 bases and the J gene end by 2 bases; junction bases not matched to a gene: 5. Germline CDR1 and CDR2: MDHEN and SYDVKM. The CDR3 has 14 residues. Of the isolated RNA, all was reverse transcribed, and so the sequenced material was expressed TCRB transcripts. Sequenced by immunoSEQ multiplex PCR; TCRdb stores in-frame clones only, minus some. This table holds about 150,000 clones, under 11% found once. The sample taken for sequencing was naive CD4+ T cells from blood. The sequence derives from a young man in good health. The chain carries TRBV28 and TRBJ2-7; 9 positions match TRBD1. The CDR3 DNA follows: TGTGCCAGCAGAAGGACAGGGGTGCCCTACGAGCAGTACTTC. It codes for CASRRTGVPYEQYF.